This T cell receptor beta chain was recovered during a study of CD8+ T cells in alopecia areata. The CDR3 contains 16 residues. The V gene lost 5 bases and the J gene lost 7 bases, with 23 bases spanning the gap. Germline V CDR1 and CDR2: MNHEY, SMNVEV (reference sequence). Sequencing relied on a cDNA template that was reverse transcribed from extracted RNA. Method: immunoSEQ multiplex PCR; TCRdb's copy keeps in-frame clones and lacks some. The sample holds 130,000 to 150,000 clones, 62% seen once. This clone has just one count. The genes are TRBV27 and TRBJ1-1; the D is unclear. The sequencing sample was made of CD8+ T cells sorted from blood. The sequence was obtained from a human donor in good health. The CDR3 bases are TGTGCCAGCAGTAGAGGAACGTACCAACTAGCGGATGAAGCTTTCTTT. Translating it yields CASSRGTYQLADEAFF.